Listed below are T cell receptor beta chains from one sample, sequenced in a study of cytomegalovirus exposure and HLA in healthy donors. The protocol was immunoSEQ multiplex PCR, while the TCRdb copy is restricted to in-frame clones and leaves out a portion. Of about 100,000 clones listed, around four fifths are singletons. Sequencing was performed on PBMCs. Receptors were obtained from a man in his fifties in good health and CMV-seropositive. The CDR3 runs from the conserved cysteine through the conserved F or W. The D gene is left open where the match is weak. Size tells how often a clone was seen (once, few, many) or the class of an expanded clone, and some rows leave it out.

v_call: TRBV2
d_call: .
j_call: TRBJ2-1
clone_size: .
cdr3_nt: TGTGCCAGCAAACCCAGTCCCCAACCTGATGAGCAGTTCTTC
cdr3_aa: CASKPSPQPDEQFF

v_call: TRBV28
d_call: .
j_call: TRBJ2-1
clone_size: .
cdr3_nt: TGTGCCAGCAGTTTAGGTCGCATTAGTGAGCAGTTCTTC
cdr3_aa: CASSLGRISEQFF

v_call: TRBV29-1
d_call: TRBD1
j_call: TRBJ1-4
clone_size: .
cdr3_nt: TGCAGCGTTGAAGAGGGGACAGGGAATGAAAAACTGTTTTTT
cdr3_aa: CSVEEGTGNEKLFF

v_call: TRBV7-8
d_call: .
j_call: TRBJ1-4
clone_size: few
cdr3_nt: TGTGCCAGCAGCTTAGGGGCCCCCGGGGCTAATGAAAAACTGTTTTTT
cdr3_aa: CASSLGAPGANEKLFF

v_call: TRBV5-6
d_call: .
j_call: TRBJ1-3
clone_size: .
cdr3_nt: TGTGCCAGCAGTCAAACTTCTGGAAACACCATATATTTT
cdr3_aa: CASSQTSGNTIYF

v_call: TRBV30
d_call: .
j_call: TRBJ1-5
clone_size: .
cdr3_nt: TGTGCCTGGAGTGGCAAGGGGAAGGCTCAGCCCCAGCATTTT
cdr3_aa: CAWSGKGKAQPQHF

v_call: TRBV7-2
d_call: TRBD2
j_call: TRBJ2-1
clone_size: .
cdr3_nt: TGTGCCAGCAGCTCTGGGCAGCGGGGGGCCTACAATGAGCAGTTCTTC
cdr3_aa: CASSSGQRGAYNEQFF

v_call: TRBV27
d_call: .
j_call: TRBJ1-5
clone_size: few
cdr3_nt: TGTGCCAGCAGTTTATTGGGGCCTGGGCAGCCCCAGCATTTT
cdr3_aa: CASSLLGPGQPQHF

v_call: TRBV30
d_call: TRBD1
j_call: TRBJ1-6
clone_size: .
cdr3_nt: TGTGCCTGGAGACAGGGGCCCGCCAGAAGCTCCTATAATTCACCCCTCCACTTT
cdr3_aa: CAWRQGPARSSYNSPLHF

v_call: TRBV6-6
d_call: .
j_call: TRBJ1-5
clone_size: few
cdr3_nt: TGTGCCAGCAGGGAGGGTCCCTATAGCAATCAGCCCCAGAATTTT
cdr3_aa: CASREGPYSNQPQNF

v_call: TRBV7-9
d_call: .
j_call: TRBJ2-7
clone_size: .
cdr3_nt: TGTGCCAGCAGCTCCCAGGGACTTTATGTTTACGAGCAGTACTTC
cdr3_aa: CASSSQGLYVYEQYF

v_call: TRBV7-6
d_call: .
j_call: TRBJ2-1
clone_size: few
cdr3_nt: TGTGCCAGCAGCTTAGGCGTCAGGGACACCTACAATGAGCAGTTCTTC
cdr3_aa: CASSLGVRDTYNEQFF

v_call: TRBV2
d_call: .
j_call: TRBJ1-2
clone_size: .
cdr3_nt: TGTGCCAGCAGTGGGGGAGGGAACTATGGCTACACCTTC
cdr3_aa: CASSGGGNYGYTF

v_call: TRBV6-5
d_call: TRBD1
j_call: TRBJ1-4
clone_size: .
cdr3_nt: TGTGCCAGCAGACCCACAGGGGGGACTAATGAAAAACTGTTTTTT
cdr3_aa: CASRPTGGTNEKLFF

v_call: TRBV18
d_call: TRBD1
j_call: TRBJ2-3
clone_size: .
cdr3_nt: TGTGCCAGCTCACGGGACAGGGAAGTTTTAGATACGCAGTATTTT
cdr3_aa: CASSRDREVLDTQYF

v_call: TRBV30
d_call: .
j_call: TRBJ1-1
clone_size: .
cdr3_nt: TGTGCCTGGAGTGTAGCCACGAACCCTGAAGCTTTCTTT
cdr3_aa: CAWSVATNPEAFF

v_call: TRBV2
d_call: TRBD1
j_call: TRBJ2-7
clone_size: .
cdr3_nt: TGTGCCAGCAGTTTGGACAGGGACGACGAGCAGTACTTC
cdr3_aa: CASSLDRDDEQYF

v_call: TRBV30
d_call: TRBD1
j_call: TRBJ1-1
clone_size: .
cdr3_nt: TGTGCCTGGAGTTACAGGGGGGCCACTGAAGCTTTCTTT
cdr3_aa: CAWSYRGATEAFF

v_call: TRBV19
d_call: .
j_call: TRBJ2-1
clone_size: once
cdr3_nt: TGTGCCAGTAGTATGGATCCTAGCATCAATGAGCAGTTCTTC
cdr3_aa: CASSMDPSINEQFF

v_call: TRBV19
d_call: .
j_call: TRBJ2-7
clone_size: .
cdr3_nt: TGTGCCAGTAGTATCGAGGGGGTTGAGCAGTACTTC
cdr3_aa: CASSIEGVEQYF

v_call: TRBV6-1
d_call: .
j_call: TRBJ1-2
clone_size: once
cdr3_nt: TGTGCCAGCAGTGAAGTCGAGGGCCCCTATGGCTACACCTTC
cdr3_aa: CASSEVEGPYGYTF

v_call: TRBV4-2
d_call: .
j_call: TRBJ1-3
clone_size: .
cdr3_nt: TGTGCCAGCAGCCGGGGCCAGGGGCCTCAAAACACCATATATTTT
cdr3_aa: CASSRGQGPQNTIYF

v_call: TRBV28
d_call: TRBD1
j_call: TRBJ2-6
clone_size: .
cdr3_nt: TGTGCCAGCACCTCCCCTGGGCAGGGGGTCTCTGGGGCCAACGTCCTGACTTTC
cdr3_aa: CASTSPGQGVSGANVLTF

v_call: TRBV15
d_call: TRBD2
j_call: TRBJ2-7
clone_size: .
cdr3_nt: TGTGCCACCAGCAGAGGCCCTAGCGGGGGGGACGAGCAGTACTTC
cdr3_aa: CATSRGPSGGDEQYF

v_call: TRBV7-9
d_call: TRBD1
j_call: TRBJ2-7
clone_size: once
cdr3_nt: TGTGCCAGCAGCTTAGAAAGGACAGGGGAAGGCGAGCAGTACTTC
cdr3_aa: CASSLERTGEGEQYF

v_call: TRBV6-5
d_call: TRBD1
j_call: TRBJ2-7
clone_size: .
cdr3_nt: TGTGCCAGCAGTTACTCCCCCGGGACAGGGGGGAAGCAGTACTTC
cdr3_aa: CASSYSPGTGGKQYF

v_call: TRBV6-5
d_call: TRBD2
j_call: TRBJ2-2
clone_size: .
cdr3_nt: TGTGCCAGCAGTTACAGGTCTAGCGGGCGTGAGCTGTTTTTT
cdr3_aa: CASSYRSSGRELFF

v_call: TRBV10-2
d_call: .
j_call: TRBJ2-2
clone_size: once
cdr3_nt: TGCGCCAGCAGTGAGTCGATCGGATCGGGCACCGGGGAGCTGTTTTTT
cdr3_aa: CASSESIGSGTGELFF

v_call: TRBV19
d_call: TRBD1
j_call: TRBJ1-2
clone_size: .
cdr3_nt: TGTGCCAGTAGTCCGCCGGACAGGGGCTATGGCTACACCTTC
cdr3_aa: CASSPPDRGYGYTF

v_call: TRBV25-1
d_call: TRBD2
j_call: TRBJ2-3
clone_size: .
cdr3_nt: TGTGCCAGCAGGTCGCGACTAGCGGGGGGGGATACGCAGTATTTT
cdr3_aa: CASRSRLAGGDTQYF

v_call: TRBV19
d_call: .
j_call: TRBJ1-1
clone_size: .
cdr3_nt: TGTGCCAGTACCCCATCGGACAGCATGAACACTGAAGCTTTCTTT
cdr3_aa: CASTPSDSMNTEAFF

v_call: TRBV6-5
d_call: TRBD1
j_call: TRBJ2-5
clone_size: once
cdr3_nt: TGTGCCAGCAGTTACAGGGGGCGCCAAGAGACCCAGTACTTC
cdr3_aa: CASSYRGRQETQYF

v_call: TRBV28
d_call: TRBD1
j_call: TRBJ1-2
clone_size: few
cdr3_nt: TGTGCCACCGACGGACAGGGGGACGGCTACCCCTTC
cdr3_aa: CATDGQGDGYPF

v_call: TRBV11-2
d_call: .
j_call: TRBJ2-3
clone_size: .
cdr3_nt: TGTGCCAGCAGCTTCGTGTCTTCCTCGGATACGCAGTATTTT
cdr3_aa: CASSFVSSSDTQYF

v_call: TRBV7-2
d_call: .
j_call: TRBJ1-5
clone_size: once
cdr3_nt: TGTGCCAGCAGCTTAGGGGCAGTCTCGTCGCCCCAGCATTTT
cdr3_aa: CASSLGAVSSPQHF

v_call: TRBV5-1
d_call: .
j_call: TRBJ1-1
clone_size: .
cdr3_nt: TGCGCCAGCAAAATGGACATTAACACTGAAGCTTTCTTT
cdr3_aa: CASKMDINTEAFF

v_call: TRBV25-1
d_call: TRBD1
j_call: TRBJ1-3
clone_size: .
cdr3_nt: TGTGCCAGCAGCCCCAACACAGGGGGCAAGAGCTCTGGAAACACCATATATTTT
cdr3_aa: CASSPNTGGKSSGNTIYF

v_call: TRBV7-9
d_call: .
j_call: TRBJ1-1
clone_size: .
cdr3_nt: TGTGCCAGCAGCCCACCCCGGGGAGAAGAAGCTTTCTTT
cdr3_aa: CASSPPRGEEAFF

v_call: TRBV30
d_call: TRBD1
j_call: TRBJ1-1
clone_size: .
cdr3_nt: TGTGCCTGGAGCTCGCCAGGGGGCGGCACTGAAGCTTTCTTT
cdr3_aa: CAWSSPGGGTEAFF

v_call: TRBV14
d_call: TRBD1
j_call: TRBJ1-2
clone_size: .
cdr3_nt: TGTGCCAGCAGCCAAATGACAGGGGGTGGCTACACCTTC
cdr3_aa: CASSQMTGGGYTF

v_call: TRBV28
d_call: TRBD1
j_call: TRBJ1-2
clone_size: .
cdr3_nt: TGTGCCATCTCCACAGGGGTTTCTGTTGGCTACACCTTC
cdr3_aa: CAISTGVSVGYTF

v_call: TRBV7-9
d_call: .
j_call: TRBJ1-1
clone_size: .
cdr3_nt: TGTGCCAGCAGCATCGGTTTAAACACTGAAGCTTTCTTT
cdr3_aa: CASSIGLNTEAFF

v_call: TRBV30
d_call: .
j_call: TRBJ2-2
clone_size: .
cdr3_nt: TGTGCCTGGAGTCCCAGGAGGGGTACCGGGGAGCTGTTTTTT
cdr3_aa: CAWSPRRGTGELFF

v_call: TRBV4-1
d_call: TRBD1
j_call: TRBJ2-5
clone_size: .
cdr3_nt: TGCGCCAGCAGCCAAGATGGGGGTCGGGACAGGGGGCGCCGGGAGACCCAGTACTTC
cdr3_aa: CASSQDGGRDRGRRETQYF

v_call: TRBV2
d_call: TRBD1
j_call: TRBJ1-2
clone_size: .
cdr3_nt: TGTGCCAGCAGTGAAGAGACAGGGGGCGCTGTCTATGGCTACACCTTC
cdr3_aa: CASSEETGGAVYGYTF

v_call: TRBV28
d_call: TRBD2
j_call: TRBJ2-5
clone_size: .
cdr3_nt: TGTGCCAGCAGTTTAGGGGTCGGGAGGCGAGAGACCCAGTACTTC
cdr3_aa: CASSLGVGRRETQYF

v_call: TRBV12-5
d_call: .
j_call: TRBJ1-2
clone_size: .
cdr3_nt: TGTGCTAGTGGTTTGGAGCATTTTTATGGCTACACCTTC
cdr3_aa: CASGLEHFYGYTF

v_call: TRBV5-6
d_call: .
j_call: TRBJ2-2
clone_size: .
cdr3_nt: TGTGCCGGCAGCTTTGGAGCACCCGGGGAGCTGTTTTTT
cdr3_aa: CAGSFGAPGELFF

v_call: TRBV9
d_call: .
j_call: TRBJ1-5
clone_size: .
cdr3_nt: TGTGCCAGCAGCGATCGGGTTCAGCCCCAGCATTTT
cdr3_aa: CASSDRVQPQHF

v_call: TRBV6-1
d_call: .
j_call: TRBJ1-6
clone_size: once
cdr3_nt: TGTGCCAGCAGTGTACAGGGCCAATCACCCCTCCACTTT
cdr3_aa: CASSVQGQSPLHF

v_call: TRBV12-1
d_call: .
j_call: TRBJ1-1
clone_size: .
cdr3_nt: TGTGCCAGCAGCCCCCCCCTAGCACCTAATGAAGCTTTCTTT
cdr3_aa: CASSPPLAPNEAFF

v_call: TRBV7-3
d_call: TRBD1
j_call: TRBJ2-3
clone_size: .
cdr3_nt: TGTGCCAGCAGCTTAGGGACAGGGTTCCCCACAGATACGCAGTATTTT
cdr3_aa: CASSLGTGFPTDTQYF

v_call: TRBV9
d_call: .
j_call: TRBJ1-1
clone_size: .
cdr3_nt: TGTGCCAGCAGCGTAGCTGGAGGTCTCACTGAAGCTTTCTTT
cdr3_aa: CASSVAGGLTEAFF

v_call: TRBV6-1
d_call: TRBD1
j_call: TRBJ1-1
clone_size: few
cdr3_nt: TGTGCCAGCATTGGGACAGGGGGTGAAGCTTTCTTT
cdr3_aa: CASIGTGGEAFF

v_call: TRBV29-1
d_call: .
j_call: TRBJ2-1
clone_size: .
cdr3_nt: TGCAGCGTTGAACCCCTTAGCGTGAATGAGCAGTTCTTC
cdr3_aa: CSVEPLSVNEQFF

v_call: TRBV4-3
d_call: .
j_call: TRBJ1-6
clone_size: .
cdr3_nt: TGCGCCAGCAGCAGAGATCAGGGGAGCTCCTATAATTCACCCCTCCACTTT
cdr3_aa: CASSRDQGSSYNSPLHF

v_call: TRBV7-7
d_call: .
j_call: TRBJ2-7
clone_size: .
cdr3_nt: TGTGCCAGCAACTTAGCGCCTAACTACGAGCAGTACTTC
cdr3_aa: CASNLAPNYEQYF

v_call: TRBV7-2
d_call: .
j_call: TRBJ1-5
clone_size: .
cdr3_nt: TGTGCCAGCAGCCTCAGGGGTGATCAGCCCCAGCATTTT
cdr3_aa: CASSLRGDQPQHF